The next 14 T cell receptor beta chains were all read from a single sample in a study of coeliac disease. Only in-frame clones appear in the TCRdb table, and some are missing; sequencing was by immunoSEQ multiplex PCR. The data show more than 3,500 clones, less than 70% seen once. Specimen: intraepithelial lymphocytes from the gut. The receptors were sampled from a human donor with active celiac disease.

This sequence joins TRBV19 and TRBJ2-2; a weak D match, TRBD2 (6 bases). With 7 bases removed from V and 4 bases from J, the gap between germline ends came to 16 bases. Germline values: CDR1 LNHDA, CDR2 SQIVND (reference sequence). This CDR3 region has 15 residues. CDR3: CASINRRAPTGELFF. In DNA form, the CDR3 reads TGTGCCAGTATCAATAGGAGGGCGCCCACCGGGGAGCTGTTTTTT.

This chain uses TRBV2 with TRBJ2-3; 11 positions agree with TRBD2. J was trimmed by 6 bases and V by 9 bases; bases with no gene match: 8. CDR1 and CDR2 from the germline V gene are SNHLY and FYNNEI. This CDR3 contains 14 residues. CDR3 nucleotides: TGTGCCAGTCCTAGCGGGAGGACTCGGGATACGCAGTATTTT. Amino acid sequence: CASPSGRTRDTQYF.

The chain couples TRBV11-1 to TRBJ2-5; 8 positions agree with TRBD2. The J call is in doubt because the DNA end fits TRBJ2-7 better. The germline V gene has CDR1 SGHAT and CDR2 FQDESV (reference sequence). The CDR3 totals 16 residues. The CDR3 loop reads CASTAAWTSLTDEQYF. In DNA, the CDR3 is TGTGCCAGTACTGCCGCTTGGACTAGCTTAACGGACGAGCAGTACTTC.

V gene TRBV19 combines with J gene TRBJ1-2; the D gene is possibly TRBD1 (6 bases). The length of the CDR3 is 13 residues. Germline lookup yields CDR1 LNHDA and CDR2 SQIVND (reference sequence). V was trimmed by 2 bases and J by 4 bases, leaving 8 bases between them. Here the CDR3 DNA reads TGTGCCAGTAGTATACAGGGGCCCTATGGCTACACCTTC. Its protein product is CASSIQGPYGYTF.

Within the sample, this clone is medium-sized. The chain uses TRBV2 and TRBJ2-7; 11 bases are a match to TRBD1. J was trimmed by 1 base and V by 5 bases; bases with no gene match: 13. This CDR3 comprises 18 residues. The germline V gene encodes CDR1 SNHLY and CDR2 FYNNEI. The DNA of the CDR3 is TGTGCCAGCAGTATACCGGGACAGGGGGGGCCCCCTTCCTACGAGCAGTACTTC. Translation gives CASSIPGQGGPPSYEQYF.

V is TRBV5-1 and J is TRBJ1-1; D may be TRBD1 (5 bases). Germline V gene sequence: CDR1 SGHRS, CDR2 YFSETQ. V lost 4 bases to trimming and J lost 3 bases, with 13 bases between them. The CDR3 totals 14 residues. CDR3 DNA sequence: TGCGCCAGCAGCCCGGTGGGGCTGGACACTGAAGCTTTCTTT. Its protein is CASSPVGLDTEAFF.

This rearrangement joins TRBV10-3 to TRBJ1-3; TRBD1 agrees at 10 bases. The CDR3 loop spans 16 amino acids. V trimming: 3 bases; J trimming: 2 bases; junction bases outside the gene matches: 4. CDR1 ENHRY and CDR2 SYGVKD come from the germline V gene. The CDR3 DNA follows: TGTGCCATCAGTGATACCGGGACAGGGGCTGGAAACACCATATATTTT. Translating it yields CAISDTGTGAGNTIYF.

The chain uses TRBV27 and TRBJ1-2, with 10 bases lining up with TRBD1. The junction had 8 bases not matched to a gene; V was cut back by 2 bases and J by 8 bases. Per germline, CDR1 MNHEY and CDR2 SMNVEV (reference sequence). The CDR3 runs 15 residues. The CDR3 loop is CASSLGQGDVRGYTF. CDR3 DNA: TGTGCCAGCAGTTTAGGACAGGGGGATGTTCGGGGCTACACCTTC.

The chain has TRBV7-3 and TRBJ2-2; 11 bases match TRBD2. In germline, CDR1 is SGHTA, CDR2 FQGTGA. The CDR3 contains 16 residues. With V trimmed by 5 bases and J by 6 bases, 8 bases remained unmatched. The CDR3 sequence is CASSASTSGRAGELFF. CDR3 nucleotide sequence: TGTGCCAGCAGCGCGAGCACTAGCGGGAGAGCCGGGGAGCTGTTTTTT.

The chain carries TRBV28 and TRBJ2-5; weak D call: TRBD2 (6 bases). Trimming shortened V by 4 bases and J by 2 bases, and 11 bases separated the two germline ends. The CDR3 loop spans 14 amino acids. From germline, CDR1 is MDHEN and CDR2 SYDVKM. The CDR3 loop is CASSSIAAQETQYF. CDR3 coding DNA: TGTGCCAGCAGTTCAATAGCGGCTCAAGAGACCCAGTACTTC.

In its sample, this clone ranks as large. The V and J genes are TRBV6-6 and TRBJ2-1; D is undetermined. The V end was cut by 5 bases, the J end by 10 bases, with 15 bases between. The germline V gene has CDR1 MNHNY and CDR2 SVGAGI (reference sequence). The CDR3 consists of 13 residues. This CDR3 reads CASSPTIEVEQFF. The CDR3 DNA reads TGTGCCAGCAGTCCCACTATCGAGGTGGAGCAGTTCTTC.

As to this clone: This likely reflects a read error, since a far larger clone is one base away. The CDR3 region is CAAAPVAGGSYEQYF. CDR3 DNA sequence: TGTGCCGCAGCCCCGGTAGCGGGAGGGTCCTACGAGCAGTACTTC. The chain employs TRBV19 and TRBJ2-7; 11 bases fit TRBD2. The J segment lost 1 base and the V segment lost 11 bases, leaving 10 bases of the junction unmatched. The CDR3 is 15 residues long. Germline assignment: CDR1 LNHDA and CDR2 SQIVND (reference sequence).

The J gene is TRBJ1-1, the V gene TRBV30; perhaps TRBD1 as D (6 bases). CDR1 and CDR2 (germline): GTSNPN, SVGIG (reference sequence). V lost 4 bases, J lost 2 bases, and 20 bases lay in between. The CDR3 runs 16 residues. The CDR3 DNA reads as TGTGCCTGGACCGTCGGGGGGGCGAGGGGCAACACTGAAGCTTTCTTT. Encoded protein: CAWTVGGARGNTEAFF.

The chain combines TRBV10-3 with TRBJ2-5, with D hard to call. The CDR3 runs to 13 residues. Trimming left V 6 bases short and J 5 bases short, with 13 bases between. The germline CDR1 and CDR2 sequences are ENHRY and SYGVKD. The CDR3 here is CAIRTDFGETQYF. The CDR3 nucleotides read TGTGCCATCAGAACAGATTTTGGGGAGACCCAGTACTTC.